The sequence of this TCR beta chain was determined in a study of T cells after posttransplantation cyclophosphamide. Notes on the study in general: Later post-transplant blood repertoires were often dominated by donor CD8+ memory clones. Tissue-infiltrating T cells from skin or gut overlapped little with blood T cells.

This clone was seen many times. What it recognizes is unknown. The CDR3 has 16 amino acids. Trimming shortened V by 0 bases and J by 3 bases, and 14 bases separated the two germline ends. CDR1 is MNHNY and CDR2 is SVGAGI in the germline V gene (reference sequence). Treatment was busulfan-fludarabine conditioning, a marrow graft, and cyclophosphamide on days +3 and +4. Sequenced by immunoSEQ multiplex PCR; TCRdb stores in-frame clones only, minus some. The specimen gives roughly 3,400 clones without singletons; the ten biggest hold approximately 32%. The sequences come from PBMCs, collected after allogeneic stem cell transplant with posttransplant cyclophosphamide. This chain uses TRBV6-6 with TRBJ1-2; D perhaps matches TRBD1 (6 bases). The clonotype comes from a male patient between 25 and 39 years old who received an allogeneic stem cell transplant from a related donor, was CMV-positive, and had acute GVHD only. Some of the T cells might come from the graft donor. CDR3 nucleotide sequence: TGTGCCAGCAGTTACTCGATAATTCGACAGGACTATGGCTACACCTTC. Encoded protein: CASSYSIIRQDYGYTF.